These 9 T cell receptor beta chains were all obtained from the same sample, sequenced in a study of CD8 T cells in ankylosing spondylitis. From the 5' RACE reads, TCRdb called clonotypes with MiXCR, one entry per CDR3 protein. The table shows fewer than 200,000 distinct CDR3 sequences, with 18% occurring only once. Sequenced material: blood, either unsorted or a sorted T cell fraction (not recorded which). The receptors originated from a male donor with ankylosing spondylitis or in good health (not recorded which).

This clonotype came up many times. V gene TRBV20-1 combines with J gene TRBJ1-1; 8 bases are shared with TRBD1. Germline V gene sequence: CDR1 DFQATT, CDR2 SNEGSKA (reference sequence). The CDR3 runs 14 residues. The V gene end was trimmed by 3 bases and the J gene end by 4 bases; junction bases not matched to a gene: 7. CDR3 DNA: TGCAGTGCTAGGACAGGGGCGCCGGGCACTGAAGCTTTCTTT. Amino acids: CSARTGAPGTEAFF.

This clonotype was counted many times. This chain uses TRBV5-1 with TRBJ2-1; 8 bases are shared with TRBD2. The CDR3 length is 18 residues. With 0 bases clipped from V and 0 bases from J, the junction kept 8 bases outside the gene matches. The germline CDR1 and CDR2 sequences are SGHRS and YFSETQ. The DNA for the CDR3 is TGCGCCAGCAGCTTGGTATACCCAAGCGGGAGCTCCTACAATGAGCAGTTCTTC. Translation gives CASSLVYPSGSSYNEQFF.

This clonotype showed up just a few times. The chain carries TRBV4-1 and TRBJ2-7, with a tentative D call TRBD2 (6 bases). Germline loops: CDR1 MGHRA, CDR2 YSYEKL. V lost 6 bases and J 0 bases, leaving 15 bases between the germline ends. This CDR3 contains 15 residues. As DNA, the CDR3 is TGCGCCAGCAGACTTGACATCGGGAGCTCCTACGAGCAGTACTTC. This encodes CASRLDIGSSYEQYF.

The chain is built from TRBV7-9 and TRBJ1-1; D not resolved. V lost 4 bases and J 1 base, leaving 10 bases between the germline ends. This CDR3 is built from 14 residues. Germline CDR1 reads SEHNR; CDR2 reads FQNEAQ (reference sequence). The CDR3 DNA reads TGTGCCAGCAGCTACCGGACGGCGAACACTGAAGCTTTCTTT. This translates into CASSYRTANTEAFF.

There are many counts of this clonotype. The V call is TRBV12-3 or TRBV12-4, the J call TRBJ2-3; 8 bases are a match to TRBD2. The length of the CDR3 is 16 residues. The J segment lost 8 bases and the V segment lost 3 bases, leaving 13 bases of the junction unmatched. CDR3 residues: CASSFPLAGGGFTQYF. CDR3 sequence (DNA): TGTGCCAGCAGTTTTCCCCTGGCGGGAGGAGGATTTACGCAGTATTTT.

This clonotype was found many times. The chain is built from TRBV28 and TRBJ2-1, with 10 positions matching TRBD1. CDR1 and CDR2 (germline): MDHEN, SYDVKM. The length of the CDR3 is 16 residues. V lost 2 bases to trimming and J lost 7 bases; unmatched junction nucleotides: 8. CDR3 in amino acids: CASSLIWTGGGNEQFF. The CDR3 DNA is TGTGCCAGCAGTTTAATCTGGACAGGGGGTGGTAATGAGCAGTTCTTC.

The chain is built from TRBV24-1 and TRBJ2-3; 12 bases line up with TRBD1. CDR3 length: 16 residues. J was trimmed by 4 bases and V by 7 bases; bases with no gene match: 8. Per the germline V gene, CDR1 is KGHDR and CDR2 is SFDVKD. The CDR3 loop is CATRDRGQGASDTQYF. DNA for the CDR3: TGTGCCACCAGGGATCGGGGACAGGGGGCCTCAGATACGCAGTATTTT.

This chain connects TRBV10-1 to TRBJ2-1; 13 nucleotides line up with TRBD2. The V and J ends lost 5 bases and 7 bases, in that order; junction bases with no gene match: 2. The CDR3 extends over 14 amino acids. The V gene's germline CDR1 is WNHNN and CDR2 SYGVQD (reference sequence). The DNA for the CDR3 is TGCGCCAGCAGTACTAGCGGGAGGGTGAATGAGCAGTTCTTC. Translation gives CASSTSGRVNEQFF.

This clonotype showed up many times. The chain joins TRBV6-7 to TRBJ2-2, with 7 bases matching TRBD1. TRBV6-7 is recorded as an ORF, its role being uncertain. With 2 bases clipped from V and 3 bases from J, the junction kept 9 bases outside the gene matches. The CDR3 consists of 17 residues. The CDR3 is CASSYPSDREDTGELFF. The CDR3 DNA reads as TGTGCCAGCAGTTACCCCAGTGACAGGGAAGACACCGGGGAGCTGTTTTTT.